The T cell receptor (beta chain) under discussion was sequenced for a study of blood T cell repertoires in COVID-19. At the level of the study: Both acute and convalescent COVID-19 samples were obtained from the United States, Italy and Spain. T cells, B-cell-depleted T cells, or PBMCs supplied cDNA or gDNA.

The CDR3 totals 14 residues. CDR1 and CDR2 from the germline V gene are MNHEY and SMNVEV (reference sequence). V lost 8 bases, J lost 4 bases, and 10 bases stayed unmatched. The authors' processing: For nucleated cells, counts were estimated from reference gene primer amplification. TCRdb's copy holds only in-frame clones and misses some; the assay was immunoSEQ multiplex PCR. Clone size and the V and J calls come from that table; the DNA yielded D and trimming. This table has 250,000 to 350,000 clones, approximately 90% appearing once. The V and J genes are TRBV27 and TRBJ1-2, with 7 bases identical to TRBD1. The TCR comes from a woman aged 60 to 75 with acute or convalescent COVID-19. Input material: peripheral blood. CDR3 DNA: TGTGCCAGCCACAGGGGTGGGGAACCCTATGGCTACACCTTC. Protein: CASHRGGEPYGYTF.